The clone carrying this TCR beta chain was recorded a few times. Its specificity is unknown. The data were taken from a study of regulatory T cells in long-lasting Graves disease. Study context: With positive TSH receptor antibodies and over 5 years of antithyroid drugs, Graves' disease was considered persistent. Broader study findings: With 2,500 to 3,500 shared public clonotypes, persistent patients exceeded new patients, who shared just over 950. For persistent Graves' patients, TCR diversity was lower than for newly diagnosed ones.

Time point meaning: persistent/refractory GD, antithyroid drugs over 5 years with positive TRAb. There was RNA extracted from PBMCs, and the TCR library was made from it. Sequencing libraries for TCR beta were prepared with iRepertoire HTBI primers and Arm-PCR of CDR3 regions. TCRdb re-called the multiplex PCR reads with MiXCR, one entry per CDR3 protein. The sample has roughly 400,000 distinct CDR3 sequences; about 21% are singletons. Losses at the gene ends were 2 bases for V and 0 bases for J; bases not matched to a gene: 12. Germline assignment: CDR1 SEHNR and CDR2 FQNEAQ (reference sequence). CDR3 size: 18 residues.

This clonotype was sampled from a female donor with Graves disease. Specimen: peripheral blood mononuclear cells (PBMCs), collected when the disease was refractory, from a patient treated with antithyroid drugs. The chain employs TRBV7-9 and TRBJ2-5; 7 bases agree with TRBD2. CDR3 coding DNA: TGTGCCAGCAGCTTAAACGGGAGGAACGTGGGGTACCAAGAGACCCAGTACTTC. Translating it yields CASSLNGRNVGYQETQYF.